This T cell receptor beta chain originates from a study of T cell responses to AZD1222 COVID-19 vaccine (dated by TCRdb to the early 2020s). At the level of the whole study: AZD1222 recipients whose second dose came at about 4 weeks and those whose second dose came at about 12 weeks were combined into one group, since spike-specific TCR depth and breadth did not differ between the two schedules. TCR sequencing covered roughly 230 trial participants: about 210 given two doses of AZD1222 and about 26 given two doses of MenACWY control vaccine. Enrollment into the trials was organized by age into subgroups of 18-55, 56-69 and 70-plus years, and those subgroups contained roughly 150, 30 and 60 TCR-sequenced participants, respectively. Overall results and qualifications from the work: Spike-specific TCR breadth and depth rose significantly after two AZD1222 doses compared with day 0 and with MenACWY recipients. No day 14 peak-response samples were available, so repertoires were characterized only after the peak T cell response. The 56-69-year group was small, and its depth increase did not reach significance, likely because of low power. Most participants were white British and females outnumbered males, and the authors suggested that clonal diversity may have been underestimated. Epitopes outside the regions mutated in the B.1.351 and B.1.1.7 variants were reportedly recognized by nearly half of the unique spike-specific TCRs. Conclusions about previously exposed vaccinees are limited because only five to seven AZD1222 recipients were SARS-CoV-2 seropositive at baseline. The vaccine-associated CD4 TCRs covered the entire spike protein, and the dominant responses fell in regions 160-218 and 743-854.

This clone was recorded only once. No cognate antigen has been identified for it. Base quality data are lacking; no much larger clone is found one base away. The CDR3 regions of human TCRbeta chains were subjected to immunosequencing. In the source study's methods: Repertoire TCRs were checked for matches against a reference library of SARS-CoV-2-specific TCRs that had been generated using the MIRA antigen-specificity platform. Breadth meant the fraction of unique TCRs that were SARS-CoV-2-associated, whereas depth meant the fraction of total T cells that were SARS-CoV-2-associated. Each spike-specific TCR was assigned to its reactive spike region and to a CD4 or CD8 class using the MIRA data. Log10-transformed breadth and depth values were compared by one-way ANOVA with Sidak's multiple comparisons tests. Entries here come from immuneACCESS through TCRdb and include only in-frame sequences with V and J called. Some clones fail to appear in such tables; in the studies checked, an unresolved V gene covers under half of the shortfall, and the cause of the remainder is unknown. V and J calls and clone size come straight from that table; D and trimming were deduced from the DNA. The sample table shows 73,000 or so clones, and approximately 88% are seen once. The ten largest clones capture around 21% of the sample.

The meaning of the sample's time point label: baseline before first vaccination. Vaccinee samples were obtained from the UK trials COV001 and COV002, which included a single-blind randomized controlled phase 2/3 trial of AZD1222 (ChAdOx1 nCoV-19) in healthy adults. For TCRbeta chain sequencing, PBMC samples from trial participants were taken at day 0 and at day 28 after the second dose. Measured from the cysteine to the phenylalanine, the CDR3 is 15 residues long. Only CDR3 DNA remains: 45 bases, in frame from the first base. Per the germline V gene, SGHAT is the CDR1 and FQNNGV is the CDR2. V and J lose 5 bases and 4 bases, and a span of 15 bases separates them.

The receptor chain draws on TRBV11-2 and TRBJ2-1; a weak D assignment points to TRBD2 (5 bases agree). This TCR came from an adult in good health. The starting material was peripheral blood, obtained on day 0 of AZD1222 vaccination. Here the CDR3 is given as CASSPQGGLYNEQFF. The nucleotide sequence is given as TGTGCCAGCAGCCCACAAGGCGGGCTTTACAATGAGCAGTTCTTC.